The count of the clone carrying this T cell receptor (beta chain) is one. The antigen remains undetermined. The table came from immunoSEQ multiplex PCR; TCRdb's copy has only in-frame clones and leaves some out. Seen here are about 120,000 clones, around 85% observed once, and the top ten hold 2% to 3%. The CDR3 spans 13 residues. Germline CDR1 and CDR2: SQVTM and ANQGSEA. V dropped 7 bases and J dropped 4 bases, with 16 bases sitting between them. This sample stems from a study of T cell responses to AZD1222 COVID-19 vaccine. Notes on the study in general: Variant regions that are unmutated are reportedly the target of nearly half of spike-specific TCRs.

The material sequenced was peripheral blood, taken on day 0 of AZD1222 vaccination. The rearrangement joins TRBV29-1 to TRBJ1-1; weak D call: TRBD1 (6 bases). The origin of this receptor is an adult in good health. The CDR3 sequence: CSGYTGFGTEAFF. In nucleotides, the CDR3 is TGCAGCGGATACACAGGGTTTGGCACTGAAGCTTTCTTT. Together with reference TRBV29-1 and TRBJ1-1, the CDR3 gives the full variable domain: SAVISQKPSRDICQRGTSLTIQCQVDSQVTMMFWYRQQPGQSLTLIATANQGSEATYESGFVIDKFPISRPNLTFSTLTVSNMSPEDSSIYLCSGYTGFGTEAFFGQGTRLTVV.